This is a list of T cell receptor beta chains from one sample in a study of blood T cell repertoires in COVID-19. TCRdb's table, derived via immunoSEQ multiplex PCR, lists solely in-frame clones and lacks some. The repertoire holds some 220,000 clones, with around 83% as singletons. The sequencing sample was made of peripheral blood. All receptors derive from a woman between 65 and 79 years old with COVID-19, enrolled during active disease. CDR3s include the opening cysteine and the closing phenylalanine or tryptophan. A D gene is named only where the DNA matches it firmly. Some rows mark clone size as missing; the rest say once, few, many or name a class of expanded clone.

d_gene	v_gene	j_gene	abundance	CDR3aa	CDR3nt
NA	TRBV7-8	TRBJ2-7	many	CASSLLGTGSYEQYF	TGTGCCAGCAGCTTATTGGGCACGGGATCCTACGAGCAGTACTTC
TRBD1	TRBV3-1/TRBV3-2	TRBJ1-1	NA	CASSRPTGSRTEAFF	TGTGCCAGCAGCCGCCCGACAGGGTCGCGCACTGAAGCTTTCTTT
NA	TRBV18	TRBJ1-1	NA	CASSQIQPPNTEAFF	TGTGCCAGCTCACAAATACAACCTCCGAACACTGAAGCTTTCTTT
NA	TRBV18	TRBJ2-7	NA	CASSEGDEQYF	TGTGCCAGCTCAGAGGGGGACGAGCAGTACTTC
NA	TRBV30	TRBJ1-1	NA	CAWGTMNTEAFF	TGTGCCTGGGGGACTATGAACACTGAAGCTTTCTTT
TRBD2	TRBV7-2	TRBJ2-3	NA	CASSLRGASGSPGDTQYF	TGTGCCAGCAGCCTTAGGGGGGCTAGCGGGAGCCCAGGGGATACGCAGTATTTT
NA	TRBV5-4	TRBJ1-6	NA	CASSSDGDYSPLHF	TGTGCCAGCAGCTCCGACGGGGATTATTCACCCCTCCACTTT
NA	TRBV19	TRBJ1-1	NA	CASTQVTFGRGEAFF	TGTGCCAGTACCCAGGTAACATTTGGCAGGGGAGAAGCTTTCTTT
NA	TRBV20-1	TRBJ2-5	once	CSASAPTGEETQYF	TGCAGTGCTAGTGCACCCACAGGAGAGGAGACCCAGTACTTC
NA	TRBV6-5	TRBJ2-7	NA	CASSYRLDRSYEQYF	TGTGCCAGCAGTTACCGGTTGGACAGATCCTACGAGCAGTACTTC
NA	TRBV4-1	TRBJ1-3	many	CASSQESTGLNTIYF	TGCGCCAGCAGCCAAGAATCGACAGGACTAAACACCATATATTTT
NA	TRBV6-1	TRBJ1-1	NA	CASSFGGSAEAFF	TGTGCCAGCAGTTTCGGGGGAAGCGCTGAAGCTTTCTTT
TRBD2	TRBV2	TRBJ2-4	NA	CASSERSGRAFAQYF	TGTGCCAGCAGTGAACGGAGCGGGAGGGCCTTTGCCCAGTACTTC
NA	TRBV28	TRBJ2-1	NA	CASRREINEQFF	TGTGCCAGCAGGAGGGAGATTAATGAGCAGTTCTTC
NA	TRBV28	TRBJ1-3	NA	CASWGPSSGNTIYF	TGTGCCAGCTGGGGCCCATCCTCTGGAAACACCATATATTTT
TRBD1	TRBV7-2	TRBJ2-7	NA	CASSLGDRAHEQYF	TGTGCCAGCAGCTTAGGGGACAGGGCCCACGAGCAGTACTTC
TRBD2	TRBV11-2	TRBJ2-7	NA	CASSLARTSYRYEQYF	TGTGCCAGCAGCTTAGCCCGGACTAGCTATCGTTACGAGCAGTACTTC
NA	TRBV7-2	TRBJ1-2	few	CASSSFYGYTF	TGTGCCAGCAGCTCCTTCTATGGCTACACCTTC
TRBD1	TRBV24-1	TRBJ2-3	few	CATSDTRQGADTQYF	TGTGCCACCAGTGATACCCGACAGGGAGCAGATACGCAGTATTTT
TRBD2	TRBV28	TRBJ2-5	NA	CASGTSGRGGQETQYF	TGTGCCAGTGGGACTAGCGGGAGGGGGGGCCAAGAGACCCAGTACTTC
NA	TRBV2	TRBJ1-4	NA	CASIQGGQGSTNEKLFF	TGTGCCAGCATCCAGGGAGGGCAAGGGTCAACTAATGAAAAACTGTTTTTT
NA	TRBV28	TRBJ1-1	NA	CASSLVQGEAFF	TGTGCCAGCAGTCTCGTACAGGGCGAAGCTTTCTTT
NA	TRBV5-1	TRBJ2-1	few	CASSLEGASSYNEQFF	TGCGCCAGCAGCTTGGAAGGGGCCAGCTCCTACAATGAGCAGTTCTTC
TRBD1	TRBV29-1	TRBJ1-5	NA	CSVRDSSSNQPQHF	TGCAGCGTTCGGGACAGCTCTAGCAATCAGCCCCAGCATTTT
TRBD1	TRBV7-2	TRBJ1-2	NA	CASSLTGGAGGYTF	TGTGCCAGCAGCTTAACAGGGGGCGCGGGTGGCTACACCTTC
NA	TRBV7-3	TRBJ2-1	NA	CASSSEGLKEQFF	TGTGCCAGCAGTTCGGAGGGTTTGAAAGAGCAGTTCTTC
NA	TRBV4-3	TRBJ1-6	once	CASSQWQGSSPLHF	TGCGCCAGCAGCCAATGGCAGGGAAGTTCACCCCTCCACTTT
NA	TRBV7-2	TRBJ1-1	once	CASSLGGRANTEAFF	TGTGCCAGCAGCTTAGGTGGCAGGGCGAACACTGAAGCTTTCTTT
NA	TRBV5-1	TRBJ2-1	NA	CASSLLAGGGNEQFF	TGCGCCAGCAGCTTGTTGGCCGGGGGTGGCAATGAGCAGTTCTTC
TRBD1	TRBV11-2	TRBJ1-2	NA	CASSLDRGSYGYTF	TGTGCCAGCAGCTTAGACAGGGGGTCGTATGGCTACACCTTC
NA	TRBV6-2/TRBV6-3	TRBJ1-1	NA	CASSDPRAGEFGEAFF	TGTGCCAGCAGTGACCCCCGGGCAGGGGAGTTTGGTGAAGCTTTCTTT
NA	TRBV9	TRBJ2-3	NA	CASSVVEYGTDTQYF	TGTGCCAGCAGCGTAGTGGAGTACGGCACAGATACGCAGTATTTT
NA	TRBV19	TRBJ1-1	NA	CASSRMISTEAFF	TGTGCCAGTAGCAGGATGATCTCCACTGAAGCTTTCTTT
NA	TRBV5-1	TRBJ2-7	NA	CASSSTLGAPWNEQYF	TGCGCCAGCAGCTCAACTCTAGGGGCGCCGTGGAACGAGCAGTACTTC
NA	TRBV7-9	TRBJ1-6	NA	CASSPSVGAVSPLHF	TGTGCCAGCAGCCCATCCGTGGGGGCGGTTTCACCCCTCCACTTT
NA	TRBV7-9	TRBJ2-2	NA	CASSPRGAANTGELFF	TGTGCCAGCAGCCCCAGGGGGGCCGCGAACACCGGGGAGCTGTTTTTT